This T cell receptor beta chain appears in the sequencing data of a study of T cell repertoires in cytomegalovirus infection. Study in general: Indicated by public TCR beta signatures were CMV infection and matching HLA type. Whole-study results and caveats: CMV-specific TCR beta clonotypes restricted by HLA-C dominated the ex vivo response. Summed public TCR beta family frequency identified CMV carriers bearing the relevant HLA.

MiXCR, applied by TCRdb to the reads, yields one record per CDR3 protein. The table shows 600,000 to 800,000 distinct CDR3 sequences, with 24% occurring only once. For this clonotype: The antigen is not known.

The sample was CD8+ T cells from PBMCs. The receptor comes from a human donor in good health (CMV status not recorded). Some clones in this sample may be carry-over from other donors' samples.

The CDR3 DNA follows: TGTGCCAGCATCCTCGCGGTCGGGGCAGATCGTCGTCCCACTGAAGCTTTCTTT. It encodes CASILAVGADRRPTEAFF. The genes are TRBV12-3 or TRBV12-4 and TRBJ1-1, with D tentatively TRBD1 (5 bases). The CDR3 covers 18 residues. V was shortened by 7 bases and J by 4 bases, with 28 bases between the two germline ends.